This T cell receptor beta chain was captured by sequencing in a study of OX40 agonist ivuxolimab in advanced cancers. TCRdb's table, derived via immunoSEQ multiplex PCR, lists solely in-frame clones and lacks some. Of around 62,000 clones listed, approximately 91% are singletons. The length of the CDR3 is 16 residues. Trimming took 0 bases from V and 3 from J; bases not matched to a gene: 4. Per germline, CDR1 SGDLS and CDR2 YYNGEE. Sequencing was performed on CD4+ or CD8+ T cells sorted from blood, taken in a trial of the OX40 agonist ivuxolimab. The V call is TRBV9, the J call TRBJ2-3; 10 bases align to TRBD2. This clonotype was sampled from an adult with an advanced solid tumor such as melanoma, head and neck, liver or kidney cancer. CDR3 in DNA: TGTGCCAGCAGCGTAGCTATAGCGGGAGGAACAGATACGCAGTATTTT. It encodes CASSVAIAGGTDTQYF.